This T cell receptor (beta chain) stems from a study of blood T cell repertoires in COVID-19. The CDR3 extends over 15 amino acids. The germline V and J ends were trimmed by 5 bases and 2 bases, with 14 bases remaining between them. The germline gives CDR1 SGHVS, CDR2 FNYEAQ. The Seattle patients, enrolled during active infection, were followed longitudinally. This clone came up once. Per the authors' pipeline: Estimation of nucleated cell counts was performed using reference gene primer amplification. Assay: immunoSEQ multiplex PCR; the TCRdb copy retains only in-frame clones and omits some. The V and J calls and the clone size are those of that table, but D and trimming were determined from the DNA. The sample consists of some 270,000 clones, around 87% of them appearing once.

Sample: peripheral blood. V is TRBV7-6 and J is TRBJ2-3; tentative D call: TRBD1 (6 bases). This receptor was taken from a woman aged 55-69 years with COVID-19, enrolled during active disease. CDR3 in DNA: TGTGCCAGCAGCCCCCAGCAGGGGATCACAGATACGCAGTATTTT. Amino acid sequence: CASSPQQGITDTQYF.